The 25 T cell receptor beta chains below come from one sample, sequenced in a study of T cell responses to AZD1222 COVID-19 vaccine. Data came from immunoSEQ multiplex PCR; TCRdb stores just in-frame clones and leaves some out. The data show around 210,000 clones, around 94% seen once. The sequencing used peripheral blood, collected 28 days after the second dose of the MenACWY control vaccine. The receptors originated from an adult who received the MenACWY meningococcal vaccine as a control.

V gene TRBV10-3 combines with J gene TRBJ2-7; 9 nucleotides align to TRBD1. Losses at the gene ends were 3 bases for V and 1 base for J; bases not matched to a gene: 7. In germline, CDR1 is ENHRY, CDR2 SYGVKD. The CDR3 is 16 amino acids. CDR3 nucleotide sequence: TGTGCCATCAGTGATCTCGGGACAGGGATATCCTACGAGCAGTACTTC. It specifies CAISDLGTGISYEQYF.

This chain's CDR3 is CASSYGTANNEQFF. CDR3 nucleotide sequence: TGTGCCAGCAGTTACGGGACAGCCAACAATGAGCAGTTCTTC. The genes are TRBV6-2 or TRBV6-3 and TRBJ2-1, with TRBD1 identical over 7 bases. Germline CDR1 is MNHEY and CDR2 is SVGEGT. V shed 2 bases and J 5 bases; nucleotides not matched to a gene: 3. This CDR3 is built from 14 residues.

V usage is TRBV5-4 and J usage is TRBJ2-5; D assignment may be TRBD1 or TRBD2 (5 bases each). This CDR3 contains 16 residues. Germline loops: CDR1 SGHNT, CDR2 YYREEE (reference sequence). V dropped 4 bases and J dropped 5 bases, with 21 bases sitting between them. DNA for the CDR3: TGTGCCAGCAGCCCCCCCTTAGCCGGGGCTGTTGAGACCCAGTACTTC. Translated: CASSPPLAGAVETQYF.

The gene calls are TRBV6-1 and TRBJ2-7, with TRBD2 matching over 10 bases. This CDR3 has 17 amino acids. V shed 4 bases and J 6 bases; nucleotides not matched to a gene: 15. Germline CDR1 is MNHNS and CDR2 is SASEGT. The CDR3 is CASSGNRHTGLATEQYF. The DNA for the CDR3 is TGTGCCAGCAGTGGGAATCGGCATACGGGACTAGCGACCGAGCAGTACTTC.

The chain is built from TRBV24-1 and TRBJ2-3; D ambiguous. The CDR3 is made up of 13 amino acids. Germline V gene data show CDR1 as KGHDR and CDR2 as SFDVKD. The V end lost 4 bases, the J end lost 2 bases, and 6 bases lay between the germline ends. The CDR3 region is CATSEGYTDTQYF. CDR3 in DNA: TGTGCCACCAGTGAGGGCTACACAGATACGCAGTATTTT.

The chain uses TRBV7-2 and TRBJ2-7; TRBD2 matches at 7 bases. V lost 4 bases and J lost 4; bases outside the gene matches: 1. The CDR3 contains 12 residues. Per germline, CDR1 SGHTA and CDR2 FQGNSA. Here the CDR3 reads CASSWGGYEQYF. DNA of the CDR3: TGTGCCAGCAGCTGGGGGGGATACGAGCAGTACTTC.

The chain combines TRBV4-1 with TRBJ1-2, with no clear D. This CDR3 has 15 residues. V was clipped by 4 bases and J by 0 bases, with 12 bases between them. From germline, CDR1 is MGHRA and CDR2 YSYEKL. CDR3 DNA sequence: TGCGCCAGCAGCCCCTCGGCCGGGCCTAACTATGGCTACACCTTC. It encodes CASSPSAGPNYGYTF.

The chain links TRBV7-9 to TRBJ1-4; D is uncertain. V was pared by 5 bases and J by 8 bases, with 18 bases between. Per the germline V gene, CDR1 is SEHNR and CDR2 is FQNEAQ (reference sequence). The CDR3 length is 15 residues. This CDR3 reads CASSPRTSNREKLFF. The CDR3 region has the DNA TGTGCCAGCAGCCCCCGAACATCGAATCGCGAAAAACTGTTTTTT.

The chain couples TRBV28 to TRBJ2-2; possible D gene TRBD2, 5 bases. Germline V gene sequence: CDR1 MDHEN, CDR2 SYDVKM. V gave up 8 bases and J gave up 1 base, with 8 bases separating them. The CDR3 runs 13 residues. In nucleotides, the CDR3 is TGTGCCAGCGGGAGCAAGAACACCGGGGAGCTGTTTTTT. Translated, it gives CASGSKNTGELFF.

This chain connects TRBV5-1 to TRBJ1-4; D gene uncertain. The germline gives CDR1 SGHRS, CDR2 YFSETQ. This CDR3 region has 13 residues. Trimming stripped 1 base from V and 7 bases from J, with 8 bases between. The CDR3 loop is CASSLTVREKLFF. The CDR3 bases are TGCGCCAGCAGCTTGACGGTTCGTGAAAAACTGTTTTTT.

The chain recombines TRBV7-8 with TRBJ2-2; a weak D match, TRBD1 (6 bases). The V and J ends lost 8 bases and 2 bases respectively, with 9 bases between them. Looked up from germline, CDR1 is SGHVS and CDR2 is FQNEAQ. The CDR3 totals 13 residues. This CDR3 is CASAGVNTGELFF. CDR3 coding DNA: TGTGCCAGCGCAGGGGTAAACACCGGGGAGCTGTTTTTT.

The chain joins TRBV13 to TRBJ1-3; D ambiguous. Trimming left V 8 bases short and J 0 bases short, with 2 bases between. The germline gives CDR1 PRHDT, CDR2 FYEKMQ (reference sequence). CDR3 length: 11 residues. The CDR3 is CASLSGNTIYF. The CDR3 DNA reads TGTGCCAGCCTCTCTGGAAACACCATATATTTT.

The CDR3 nucleotides are TGTGCCAGCAGCATCCGAAAAGGTGGAGCTTTCTTT. Protein sequence: CASSIRKGGAFF. J is TRBJ1-1 and V is TRBV12-3 or TRBV12-4; D not certain. The CDR3 length is 12 residues. The germline V and J ends were trimmed by 6 bases and 10 bases, with 15 bases remaining between them.

This chain links TRBV27 with TRBJ2-1; a weak D match, TRBD2 (6 bases). The CDR3 is made up of 13 amino acids. V was shortened by 5 bases and J by 4 bases, with 9 bases between the two germline ends. The germline CDR1 and CDR2 sequences are MNHEY and SMNVEV (reference sequence). The DNA for the CDR3 is TGTGCCAGCAGTACTCGGGGGTACAATGAGCAGTTCTTC. It yields the protein CASSTRGYNEQFF.

This clone showed up just once. This rearrangement joins TRBV3-1 (or the pseudogene TRBV3-2) to TRBJ1-1, with TRBD1 matching over 8 bases. Per the germline V gene, CDR1 is LGHDT and CDR2 is YNNKEL (reference sequence). J lost 6 bases, V lost 4 bases, and 4 bases had no gene match. CDR3 length equals 13 residues. The CDR3, as DNA: TGTGCCAGCAGCCTCACAGGGGGGGCTGAAGCTTTCTTT. Encoded protein: CASSLTGGAEAFF.

The V call is TRBV27, the J call TRBJ1-2; possibly TRBD1 for D (6 bases). Germline V gives CDR1 MNHEY, CDR2 SMNVEV (reference sequence). V lost 8 bases and J 4 bases, leaving 14 bases between the germline ends. CDR3 length: 13 residues. The CDR3 region has the DNA TGTGCCAGCTCCCCGGACAGAATCTATGGCTACACCTTC. Its translation: CASSPDRIYGYTF.

The V and J genes are TRBV3-1 (or the pseudogene TRBV3-2) and TRBJ1-5; tentatively, D is TRBD1 (5 bases). V lost 1 base, J lost 4 bases, and 8 bases lay in between. The germline V gene encodes CDR1 LGHDT and CDR2 YNNKEL (reference sequence). This CDR3 contains 14 residues. DNA of the CDR3: TGTGCCAGCAGCCAAGGGGCAGGGAATCAGCCCCAGCATTTT. It encodes CASSQGAGNQPQHF.

The chain is built from TRBV7-8 and TRBJ2-7; weak D call: TRBD2 (6 bases). CDR1 and CDR2 (germline): SGHVS, FQNEAQ. This CDR3 region has 14 residues. V lost 5 bases to trimming and J lost 0 bases, with 11 bases between them. The CDR3 region is CASSHGRPSYEQYF. In DNA form, the CDR3 reads TGTGCCAGCAGCCATGGGAGGCCCTCCTACGAGCAGTACTTC.

The chain has TRBV25-1 and TRBJ2-7; D might be TRBD1 (5 bases). CDR3 length: 13 amino acids. Germline V lookup: CDR1 MGHDK, CDR2 SYGVNS. The V end lost 3 bases, the J end lost 0 bases, and 6 bases lay between the germline ends. The DNA for the CDR3 is TGTGCCAGCAGTGACAGGGTCTCCTACGAGCAGTACTTC. Translating it yields CASSDRVSYEQYF.

The chain links TRBV27 to TRBJ2-7, with 7 bases aligning to TRBD1. This CDR3 has 16 amino acids. Germline CDR1 is MNHEY and CDR2 is SMNVEV (reference sequence). V was clipped by 5 bases and J by 4 bases; unmatched bases: 14. The CDR3 DNA reads TGTGCCAGCAGTCGACAGGGTAGGGGAACTAATTACGAGCAGTACTTC. As protein: CASSRQGRGTNYEQYF.

This clone was counted once. This chain uses TRBV30 with TRBJ1-5; D uncertain. CDR3 length: 13 amino acids. Germline lookup yields CDR1 GTSNPN and CDR2 SVGIG (reference sequence). V lost 2 bases, J lost 6 bases, and 11 bases lay in between. The CDR3 loop reads CAWSSAGGQPQHF. The CDR3 DNA sequence: TGTGCCTGGAGTAGTGCCGGTGGTCAGCCCCAGCATTTT.

The J gene is TRBJ2-3, the V gene TRBV7-2, with D possibly called TRBD1 or TRBD2 (6 bases each). Trimming pared 1 base from V and 0 bases from J, leaving 8 bases between. Per the germline V gene, CDR1 is SGHTA and CDR2 is FQGNSA. CDR3 length: 15 amino acids. DNA for the CDR3: TGTGCCAGCAGCTTAGTGGGGGGCAGCACAGATACGCAGTATTTT. Protein: CASSLVGGSTDTQYF.

The rearrangement uses TRBV4-1 and TRBJ2-3; D not resolved. Germline loops: CDR1 MGHRA, CDR2 YSYEKL. Trimming took off 4 bases at V and 3 bases at J, with 11 bases between the two ends. The CDR3 has 14 residues. This CDR3 is CASSRQSPTDTQYF. CDR3 sequence (DNA): TGCGCCAGCAGCCGGCAGAGTCCAACAGATACGCAGTATTTT.

The gene calls are TRBV3-1 (or the pseudogene TRBV3-2) and TRBJ2-2, with D tentatively TRBD1 or TRBD2 (6 bases each). There are 16 residues in the CDR3. CDR1 LGHDT and CDR2 YNNKEL come from the germline V gene (reference sequence). V lost 5 bases to trimming and J lost 7 bases, with 20 bases between them. The CDR3 loop is CASSVRDPGGGGELFF. CDR3 nucleotide sequence: TGTGCCAGCAGCGTCCGGGACCCCGGAGGGGGCGGGGAGCTGTTTTTT.

The chain employs TRBV19 and TRBJ2-1; 7 nucleotides agree with TRBD2. This CDR3 region has 15 residues. CDR1 LNHDA and CDR2 SQIVND come from the germline V gene (reference sequence). With 3 bases clipped from V and 8 bases from J, the junction kept 10 bases outside the gene matches. The CDR3 DNA reads as TGTGCCAGTAGTATTCTTGCGGGAGCACGGGATGAGCAGTTCTTC. Translated: CASSILAGARDEQFF.